The entry that follows covers one T cell receptor (beta chain) sequence. Its antigen is still unknown. Indicated treatment: oral pan-JAK inhibitor, 5-10 mg twice daily. This sample is drawn from a study of CD8+ T cells in alopecia areata. Study-wide background: People stayed on tofacitinib for 6 to 18 months, then stopped the drug for 6 months.

cDNA reverse transcribed from extracted RNA served as the sequencing template. This table comes from immunoSEQ multiplex PCR, and its TCRdb copy is limited to in-frame clones, with some not included. Among under 130,000 clones listed, approximately 90% were seen once. Study-wide results and caveats: Scalp samples also yield sequences of resident alphabeta T cells from normal skin. Lesional tissue from the scalp (especially in alopecia totalis/universalis) showed higher clonality than normal scalp.

The clonotype was recovered from a human donor with alopecia areata. Here the sequenced sample was CD8+ T cells sorted from blood, taken at week 34, from a patient treated with tofacitinib.

In DNA, the CDR3 is TGCAGCGTTGAGCGGACAGGGGTTTCCGCCGAGCAGTACTTC. It specifies CSVERTGVSAEQYF. The chain recombines TRBV29-1 with TRBJ2-7; 9 bases line up with TRBD1. This CDR3 has 14 residues. Germline CDR1 reads SQVTM; CDR2 reads ANQGSEA. V was pared by 3 bases and J by 6 bases, with 9 bases of the junction left unmatched.